This TCR beta chain was profiled in a study of T cell responses to AZD1222 COVID-19 vaccine (dated by TCRdb to the early 2020s). Context from the whole study: AZD1222 recipients with second doses at about 4 weeks or about 12 weeks were pooled, because spike-specific TCR depth and breadth did not differ between schedules. TCR sequencing was performed for 230 to 250 trial participants, of whom about 200 were given two doses of AZD1222 and roughly 25 were given two doses of MenACWY control vaccine. Trial participants were enrolled by age into subgroups of 18-55, 56-69 and 70-plus years, and approximately 150, 30 and 60 TCR-sequenced participants, respectively, were included in these subgroups. Study-level results and caveats: In the small 56-69-year group, the increase in depth fell short of significance, most likely because of low power. Participants were mostly white British, with more females than males. The authors suggested clonal diversity may have been underestimated. After two AZD1222 doses, both the breadth and the depth of spike-specific TCRs were significantly higher than at day 0 and than in MenACWY recipients. Nearly half of unique spike-specific TCRs reportedly recognized epitopes outside regions mutated in the B.1.351 and B.1.1.7 variants. No day 14 peak-response samples were available, so repertoires were characterized only after the peak T cell response. Vaccine-associated CD4 TCRs spanned the whole spike protein, with dominant responses in regions 160-218 and 743-854. Conclusions about previously exposed vaccinees were limited because only 5 or 6 AZD1222 recipients were SARS-CoV-2 seropositive at baseline.

This clone has just one count. Its binding antigen is unknown. No base qualities exist here, and no much larger clone lies one base off it. The time point label here, explained by the study, means: baseline before first vaccination. Vaccinee samples were obtained from the UK trials COV001 and COV002, which included a single-blind randomized controlled phase 2/3 trial of AZD1222 (ChAdOx1 nCoV-19) in healthy adults. For TCRbeta chain sequencing, PBMC samples were collected from trial participants at day 0 and at day 28 after the second dose. The CDR3 regions of human TCRbeta chains were analyzed by immunosequencing. The study's own analysis went as follows. TCRs in the repertoires were matched against a reference library of SARS-CoV-2-specific TCRs that had been generated with the MIRA antigen-specificity platform. Breadth was defined as the fraction of unique TCRs that were SARS-CoV-2-associated, and depth was defined as the fraction of total T cells that were SARS-CoV-2-associated. Using the MIRA data, each spike-specific TCR was assigned both to the spike region to which the TCR was reactive and to a CD4 or CD8 class. Log10-transformed breadth and depth values were compared by one-way ANOVA with Sidak's multiple comparisons tests. The table was pulled from immuneACCESS by TCRdb, which kept in-frame rearrangements only. Such tables lose some clones; where checked, under half of the loss comes from unresolved V genes, and the rest has no known cause. Clonal size and the V and J genes are those of that table, whereas D and trimming came from the DNA. The sample records more than 110,000 clones, around 90% of which are singletons. About 3% of the sample comes from the top ten.

Specimen: peripheral blood, collected on day 0 of AZD1222 vaccination. This clonotype originated in an adult in good health.

The sequence in DNA is TGCAGTGCTATCGGAAGGTATGAGCAGTTCTTC. It encodes CSAIGRYEQFF. The chain is assembled from TRBV20-1 and TRBJ2-1; the D gene lacks a confident call. Its CDR3 holds 11 amino acids, cysteine through phenylalanine. Kept here is only the CDR3 DNA, which spans 33 bases and is read in frame from base 1. CDR1 and CDR2 (DFQATT, SNEGSKA) derive from the germline V gene (reference sequence). V drops 4 bases and J drops 8 bases, leaving 9 bases in between.